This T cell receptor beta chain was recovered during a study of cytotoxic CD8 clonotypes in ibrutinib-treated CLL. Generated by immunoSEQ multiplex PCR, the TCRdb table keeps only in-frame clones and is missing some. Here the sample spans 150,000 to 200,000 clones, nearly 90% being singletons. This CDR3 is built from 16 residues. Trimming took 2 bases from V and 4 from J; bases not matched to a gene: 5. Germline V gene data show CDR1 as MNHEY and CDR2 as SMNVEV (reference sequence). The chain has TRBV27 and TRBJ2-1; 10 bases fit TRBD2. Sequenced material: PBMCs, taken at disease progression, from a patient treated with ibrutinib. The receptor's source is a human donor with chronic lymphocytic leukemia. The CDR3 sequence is CASSLIGTSVYNEQFF. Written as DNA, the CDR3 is TGTGCCAGCAGTTTAATCGGGACTAGCGTGTACAATGAGCAGTTCTTC.